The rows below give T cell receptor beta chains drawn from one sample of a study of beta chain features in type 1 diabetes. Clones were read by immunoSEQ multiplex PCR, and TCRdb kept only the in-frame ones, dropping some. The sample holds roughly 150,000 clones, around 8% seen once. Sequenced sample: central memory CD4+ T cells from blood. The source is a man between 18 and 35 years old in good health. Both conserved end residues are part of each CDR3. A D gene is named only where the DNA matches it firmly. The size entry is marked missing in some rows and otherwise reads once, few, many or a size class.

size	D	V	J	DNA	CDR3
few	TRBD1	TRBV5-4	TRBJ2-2	TGTGCCAGCAGCTACACAGGGGTCACCGGGGAGCTGTTTTTT	CASSYTGVTGELFF
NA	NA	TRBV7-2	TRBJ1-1	TGTGCCAGCAGTCGCGGTTTAGAAGCTTTCTTT	CASSRGLEAFF
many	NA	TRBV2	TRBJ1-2	TGTGCCAGCAAACCTCAGGGGCTATATGGCTACACCTTC	CASKPQGLYGYTF
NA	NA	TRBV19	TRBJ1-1	TGTGCCAGTCCGTCAACCCGGACACCAATCAGAATGAACACTGAAGCTTTCTTT	CASPSTRTPIRMNTEAFF
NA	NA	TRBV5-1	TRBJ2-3	TGCGCCAGCAGCTCTACAGAGACCACAGATACGCAGTATTTT	CASSSTETTDTQYF
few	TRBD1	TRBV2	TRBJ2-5	TGTGCCAGCAGTACAGGGGCTGAGACCCAGTACTTC	CASSTGAETQYF
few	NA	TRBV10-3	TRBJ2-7	TGTGCCATCAGTGAGAAGGTGCGGGTGTCTGTCGAGCAGTACTTC	CAISEKVRVSVEQYF
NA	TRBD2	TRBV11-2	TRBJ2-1	TGTGCCAGCAGCCTGGCGGGAGTCATCAATGAGCAGTTCTTC	CASSLAGVINEQFF
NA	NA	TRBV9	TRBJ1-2	TGTGCCAGCAGCCCGACACCTACTGTGGACTATGGCTACACCTTC	CASSPTPTVDYGYTF
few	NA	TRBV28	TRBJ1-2	TGTGCCAGCAGTTCTATGGGGGGAATCTATGGCTACACCTTC	CASSSMGGIYGYTF
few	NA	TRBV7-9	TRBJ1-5	TGTGCCAGCAGCTTGGGGGGGCCAGGCGATCAGCCCCAGCATTTT	CASSLGGPGDQPQHF
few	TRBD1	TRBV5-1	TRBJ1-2	TGCGCCAGCAGCTATAAAGGGGACAGCCCGTATGGCTACACCTTC	CASSYKGDSPYGYTF
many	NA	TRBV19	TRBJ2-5	TGTGCCAGTAGTAGGCCTCAAGAGACCCAGTACTTC	CASSRPQETQYF
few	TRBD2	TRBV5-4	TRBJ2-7	TGTGCCAGCAGCTCCCTAGCGGGAGGACCCTACGAGCAGTACTTC	CASSSLAGGPYEQYF
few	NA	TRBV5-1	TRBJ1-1	TGCGCCAGCAGCTTGGGGGCCGATCTGAACACTGAAGCTTTCTTT	CASSLGADLNTEAFF
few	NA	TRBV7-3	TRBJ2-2	TGTGCCAGCAGCCTCTTCGCGGGAACTACCGGGGAGCTGTTTTTT	CASSLFAGTTGELFF
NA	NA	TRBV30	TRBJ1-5	TGTGCCTGGAGCCCACTACGGGGGAATAGCAATCAGCCCCAGCATTTT	CAWSPLRGNSNQPQHF
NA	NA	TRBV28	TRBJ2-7	TGTGCCAGCAGAACAGGGAGCTACGAGCAGTACTTC	CASRTGSYEQYF
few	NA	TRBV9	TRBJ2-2	TGTGCCAGCAGCGCCCCGGGGGGCTCGAACACCGGGGAGCTGTTTTTT	CASSAPGGSNTGELFF
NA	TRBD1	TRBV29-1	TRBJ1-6	TGCAGCGTTTCGACAGGGGGCCGCAATAATTCACCCCTCCACTTT	CSVSTGGRNNSPLHF